Following are 13 T cell receptor beta chains from one sample sequenced in a study of T-cell memory formation after mild COVID-19 (dated by TCRdb to 2020 to 2023). The library was produced with 5' RACE. Sequencer: Illumina NovaSeq 6000. TCRdb reprocessed the public reads (quality trimming at Q25 with fastp, clone calling with MiXCR) and kept in-frame beta chains. Rows merge per CDR3 protein into single entries with the most common DNA and genes. The sample includes fewer than 600,000 distinct CDR3 sequences, with 20% to 25% observed a single time. The ten largest clones take up approximately 8.4% of the sample. Material for sequencing was PBMCs or a T cell subset sorted from them (not recorded which). The receptor set was obtained from an adult woman who had mild COVID-19 (a few samples of this study predate the infection). The sample titles of this study are shuffled in the database, so cell type and time point are left out; the donor was told from shared clones.

This clonotype was observed a handful of times. This sequence joins TRBV12-5 and TRBJ2-5; D is possibly TRBD1 (5 bases). CDR3 length: 14 residues. The V gene's germline CDR1 is LGHNT and CDR2 FRNRAP. Trimming shortened V by 1 base and J by 2 bases, and 8 bases separated the two germline ends. The CDR3 loop reads CASGLEGFQETQYF. DNA of the CDR3: TGTGCTAGTGGTTTGGAGGGGTTTCAAGAGACCCAGTACTTC.

The CDR3 sequence is CASGTKYEQYF. In DNA form, the CDR3 reads TGTGCCAGCGGGACTAAGTACGAGCAGTACTTC. V is TRBV6-2 or TRBV6-3 and J is TRBJ2-7; 7 nucleotides agree with TRBD2. From germline, CDR1 is MNHEY and CDR2 SVGEGT. The ends lost 8 bases at V and 4 bases at J; junction bases unmatched: 2. This CDR3 comprises 11 residues.

The gene calls are TRBV5-6 and TRBJ1-2, with D uncertain. Germline lookup yields CDR1 SGHDT and CDR2 YYEEEE. V was shortened by 1 base and J by 5 bases, with 12 bases between the two germline ends. The CDR3 runs to 14 residues. The CDR3 DNA sequence: TGTGCCAGCAGCTTGTCCGGCCAAGTGTATGGCTACACCTTC. Translating gives CASSLSGQVYGYTF.

This clonotype was counted at least ten times. CDR3 sequence: CATSRGGSYNEQFF. CDR3 sequence (DNA): TGTGCCACCAGCCGTGGGGGCTCCTACAATGAGCAGTTCTTC. The chain has TRBV24-1 and TRBJ2-1; D may match TRBD1 or TRBD2 (5 bases each). The CDR3 loop spans 14 amino acids. CDR1 is KGHDR and CDR2 is SFDVKD in the germline V gene. Trimming left V 7 bases short and J 0 bases short, with 9 bases between.

This clonotype was found a few times. This rearrangement joins TRBV6-5 to TRBJ2-2, with 7 bases identical to TRBD1. The CDR3 spans 15 residues. Germline V gives CDR1 MNHEY, CDR2 SVGAGI. V lost 7 bases to trimming and J lost 5 bases; unmatched junction nucleotides: 10. CDR3 nucleotide sequence: TGTGCCAGCACCCCACTGACAGGGCGGACCGGGGAGCTGTTTTTT. This codes for CASTPLTGRTGELFF.

The table lists this clonotype with a few counts. J is TRBJ2-3 and V is TRBV12-3 or TRBV12-4, with unresolved D. V was trimmed by 0 bases and J by 3 bases, leaving 10 bases between them. The CDR3 has 15 residues. CDR3: CASSLARSVTDTQYF. CDR3 in DNA: TGTGCCAGCAGTTTAGCGCGGAGCGTAACAGATACGCAGTATTTT.

This chain connects TRBV20-1 to TRBJ2-1, with TRBD2 matching over 9 bases. The trim removed 5 bases at V and 4 bases at J, leaving 6 bases unmatched. The CDR3 totals 14 residues. Germline V gene data show CDR1 as DFQATT and CDR2 as SNEGSKA (reference sequence). The CDR3 nucleotides are TGCAGTGCTTTCGGACTAGCGTATTACAATGAGCAGTTCTTC. Translating it yields CSAFGLAYYNEQFF.

This clonotype showed up just a few times. The gene calls are TRBV5-6 and TRBJ1-2; 8 nucleotides match TRBD1. Per germline, CDR1 SGHDT and CDR2 YYEEEE. The CDR3 consists of 13 residues. V shed 2 bases and J 8 bases; nucleotides not matched to a gene: 5. The CDR3, as DNA: TGTGCCAGCAGCTTTACAGGGGGAGGAGGCTACACCTTC. This gives the protein CASSFTGGGGYTF.

This chain uses TRBV5-1 with TRBJ2-1; D not certain. Trimming left V 0 bases short and J 10 bases short, with 17 bases between. CDR1 and CDR2 (germline): SGHRS, YFSETQ. This CDR3 is built from 15 residues. CDR3 in amino acids: CASSLATGAYKEQFF. The CDR3 region has the DNA TGCGCCAGCAGCTTGGCGACCGGCGCCTATAAGGAGCAGTTCTTC.

The chain carries TRBV9 and TRBJ2-2; a weak D match, TRBD2 (6 bases). CDR1 SGDLS and CDR2 YYNGEE come from the germline V gene. The CDR3 extends over 14 amino acids. V gave up 0 bases and J gave up 7 bases, with 10 bases separating them. CDR3 in amino acids: CASSVGLVDGELFF. The CDR3, as DNA: TGTGCCAGCAGCGTAGGACTAGTCGACGGGGAGCTGTTTTTT.

The chain links TRBV11-2 to TRBJ1-1; 7 bases align to TRBD1. This CDR3 spans 11 amino acids. In germline, CDR1 is SGHAT, CDR2 FQNNGV. The J segment lost 10 bases and the V segment lost 5 bases, leaving 4 bases of the junction unmatched. The CDR3 DNA reads TGTGCCAGCAGCCCGGGACAGAGAGCTTTCTTT. Translating gives CASSPGQRAFF. Supplemented by reference TRBV11-2 and TRBJ1-1, the full variable domain reads EAGVAQSPRYKIIEKRQSVAFWCNPISGHATLYWYQQILGQGPKLLIQFQNNGVVDDSQLPKDRFSAERLKGVDSTLKIQPAKLEDSAVYLCASSPGQRAFFGQGTRLTVV.

This clonotype was seen a handful of times. This chain connects TRBV7-2 to TRBJ1-1; tentative D call: TRBD1 (6 bases). Germline-derived CDR1 and CDR2 are SGHTA and FQGNSA. The ends were cut back, 3 bases at V and 1 base at J, with 12 bases in the middle. The CDR3 consists of 15 residues. The CDR3: CASSLTGSGNTEAFF. CDR3 sequence (DNA): TGTGCCAGCAGCTTGACAGGTTCAGGGAACACTGAAGCTTTCTTT.

This clonotype was seen ten or more times. The chain links TRBV11-2 to TRBJ2-3; tentatively, D is TRBD2 (6 bases). Between the trimmed V and J ends, which lost 3 bases and 1 base, there was a span of 20 bases. CDR1 is SGHAT, CDR2 FQNNGV, per germline. The CDR3 sequence is 18 residues long. CDR3 protein: CASSFYLWSGGGTDTQYF. CDR3 nucleotide sequence: TGTGCCAGCAGCTTCTACTTATGGTCCGGCGGGGGCACAGATACGCAGTATTTT.